These T cell receptor beta chains were read from a single sample in a study of blood T cell repertoires in COVID-19. Libraries were prepared by immunoSEQ multiplex PCR; TCRdb keeps only in-frame clonotypes and omits some of them. The table records about 150,000 clones, 80% to 90% of them present only once. The sample taken for sequencing was peripheral blood. The receptors originated from a man aged 18 to 29 with COVID-19, enrolled during active disease. Both conserved end residues are part of each CDR3.

>TRBV11-2|TRBJ2-7
CASSLEWDMTYEQYF
>TRBV30|TRBJ2-3
CAWSGGEDTDTQYF
>TRBV6-2/TRBV6-3|TRBJ2-3
CASSAGLATTDTQYF
>TRBV3-1/TRBV3-2|TRBJ2-2
CASSQLRLANGELFF
>TRBV19|TRBJ2-7
CASSIARDSPYEQYF
>TRBV10-2|TRBJ2-1
CASSETSPYNEQFF
>TRBV19|TRBJ2-5
CASSTDREETQYF
>TRBV7-9|TRBJ2-5
CASSSGDRRGETQYF
>TRBV24-1|TRBJ2-2
CATSDLGAGVFGELFF
>TRBV25-1|TRBJ2-5
CASSGYLAGARETQYF
>TRBV29-1|TRBJ2-1
CSVAQGSSYNEQFF
>TRBV4-1|TRBJ2-1
CASSQALESYNEQFF
>TRBV4-3|TRBJ2-3
CASSQADSPNTQYF